A single sample is the source of the 22 T cell receptor beta chains below, sequenced in a study of blood T cell repertoires in COVID-19. Some clones are missing from TCRdb's copy, which holds only in-frame ones; the method was immunoSEQ multiplex PCR. In the table there are 85,000 to 130,000 clones, 76% of which are singletons. The sequencing input was peripheral blood. The receptors originated from an older man with COVID-19, enrolled during active disease.

The chain links TRBV2 to TRBJ2-5; 7 positions agree with TRBD1. With V trimmed by 1 base and J by 5 bases, 7 bases remained unmatched. Germline loops: CDR1 SNHLY, CDR2 FYNNEI. The CDR3 loop spans 15 amino acids. The CDR3 nucleotides are TGTGCCAGCAGTGAAGGGATAGGGGGCCGGGAGACCCAGTACTTC. Residues: CASSEGIGGRETQYF.

V and J are TRBV6-5 and TRBJ1-5, with D hard to call. V was pared by 0 bases and J by 0 bases, with 6 bases between. CDR1 MNHEY and CDR2 SVGAGI come from the germline V gene. The CDR3 runs to 15 residues. CDR3 loop: CASSYSRHSNQPQHF. In nucleotides, the CDR3 is TGTGCCAGCAGTTACTCGCGACATAGCAATCAGCCCCAGCATTTT.

This clone turned up a few times. The chain joins TRBV18 to TRBJ2-3; 13 bases fit TRBD2. The germline gives CDR1 KGHSH, CDR2 LQKENI. The V gene end was trimmed by 3 bases and the J gene end by 3 bases; junction bases not matched to a gene: 3. The CDR3 has 16 amino acids. For the CDR3, the DNA is TGTGCCAGCTCACCGAGACTAGCGGGAGGTACAGATACGCAGTATTTT. This codes for CASSPRLAGGTDTQYF. Using reference TRBV18 and TRBJ2-3 for the parts outside the CDR3, the full variable domain is NAGVMQNPRHLVRRRGQEARLRCSPMKGHSHVYWYRQLPEEGLKFMVYLQKENIIDESGMPKERFSAEFPKEGPSILRIQQVVRGDSAAYFCASSPRLAGGTDTQYFGPGTRLTVL.

This chain joins TRBV7-9 and TRBJ2-3, with a tentative D call TRBD2 (6 bases). CDR1 is SEHNR and CDR2 is FQNEAQ in the germline V gene (reference sequence). This CDR3 is 16 amino acids long. The V end was cut by 5 bases, the J end by 6 bases, with 21 bases between. The CDR3 spells CASSETTGGRGDTQYF. The CDR3, as DNA: TGTGCCAGCAGCGAAACTACCGGGGGAAGAGGGGATACGCAGTATTTT.

The chain carries TRBV5-5 and TRBJ1-6; 7 positions match TRBD1. The J segment lost 5 bases and the V segment lost 1 base, leaving 6 bases of the junction unmatched. Germline assignment: CDR1 SGHKS and CDR2 YYEKEE (reference sequence). CDR3 length equals 16 residues. CDR3 loop: CASSLNGQGDNSPLHF. CDR3 in DNA: TGTGCCAGCAGCTTGAACGGCCAGGGGGATAATTCACCCCTCCACTTT.

The gene calls are TRBV6-2 or TRBV6-3 and TRBJ1-5; D possibly corresponds to TRBD1 (6 bases). Germline CDR1 and CDR2: MNHEY and SVGEGT. The CDR3 runs to 12 residues. Trimming stripped 4 bases from V and 6 bases from J, with 7 bases between. DNA of the CDR3: TGTGCCAGCAGTTGGGGGCCTCAGCCCCAGCATTTT. Protein product: CASSWGPQPQHF.

This chain joins TRBV11-2 and TRBJ2-1; 7 positions agree with TRBD2. CDR3 length equals 15 residues. CDR1 is SGHAT, CDR2 FQNNGV, per germline. V gave up 5 bases and J gave up 9 bases; unmatched junction bases: 13. The CDR3 loop is CASSPSGEGLSEQFF. DNA of the CDR3: TGTGCCAGCAGCCCCAGCGGGGAGGGCCTTAGTGAGCAGTTCTTC.

The V and J genes are TRBV28 and TRBJ2-7; a weak D match, TRBD2 (5 bases). V gave up 5 bases and J gave up 7 bases, with 15 bases separating them. Germline loops: CDR1 MDHEN, CDR2 SYDVKM. The CDR3 consists of 13 residues. The CDR3: CASSLHPGSEQYF. CDR3 nucleotide sequence: TGTGCCAGCAGTCTCCACCCGGGGTCTGAGCAGTACTTC. The complete variable domain, with remaining parts taken from reference TRBV28 and TRBJ2-7, reads DVKVTQSSRYLVKRTGEKVFLECVQDMDHENMFWYRQDPGLGLRLIYFSYDVKMKEKGDIPEGYSVSREKKERFSLILESASTNQTSMYLCASSLHPGSEQYFGPGTRLTVT.

The chain recombines TRBV4-3 with TRBJ2-3, with D tentatively TRBD2 (7 bases). CDR3 length equals 18 residues. The V gene lost 0 bases and the J gene lost 4 bases, with 20 bases spanning the gap. The germline CDR1 and CDR2 sequences are LGHNA and YSLEER. The CDR3 DNA reads as TGCGCCAGCAGCCAAGATAGGGGGGTGGCGGGAGCGTCAGATACGCAGTATTTT. Translation gives CASSQDRGVAGASDTQYF.

The chain uses TRBV5-1 and TRBJ2-5; TRBD2 matches at 12 bases. V shed 2 bases and J 5 bases; nucleotides not matched to a gene: 10. From germline, CDR1 is SGHRS and CDR2 YFSETQ. The CDR3 contains 17 residues. For the CDR3, the DNA is TGCGCCAGCAGCTTTAGCCGGACTAGCGGGATGGGGGAGACCCAGTACTTC. Translated: CASSFSRTSGMGETQYF.

This clone was seen a few times. The genes are TRBV25-1 and TRBJ2-7; tentative D call: TRBD2 (6 bases). The length of the CDR3 is 15 residues. Deletions cut 1 base from V and 2 bases from J, with 12 bases between. In germline, CDR1 is MGHDK, CDR2 SYGVNS. This CDR3 is CASSESQGGAYEQYF. The CDR3 nucleotides read TGTGCCAGCAGTGAATCGCAGGGAGGCGCCTACGAGCAGTACTTC.

The chain uses TRBV29-1 and TRBJ2-2; D may be TRBD1 (5 bases). The CDR3 loop spans 14 amino acids. V was pared by 3 bases and J by 2 bases, with 10 bases between. Germline lookup yields CDR1 SQVTM and CDR2 ANQGSEA. The CDR3 nucleotides read TGCAGCGTTGATGGTCAGGGAAACACCGGGGAGCTGTTTTTT. This encodes CSVDGQGNTGELFF.

This rearrangement joins TRBV11-2 to TRBJ1-4, with unresolved D. Trimming stripped 1 base from V and 7 bases from J, with 10 bases between. This CDR3 has 14 amino acids. CDR1 is SGHAT and CDR2 is FQNNGV in the germline V gene. Here the CDR3 reads CASSLGVGGEKLFF. The CDR3 DNA is TGTGCCAGCAGCTTAGGGGTTGGCGGTGAAAAACTGTTTTTT. The complete variable domain, with remaining parts taken from reference TRBV11-2 and TRBJ1-4, reads EAGVAQSPRYKIIEKRQSVAFWCNPISGHATLYWYQQILGQGPKLLIQFQNNGVVDDSQLPKDRFSAERLKGVDSTLKIQPAKLEDSAVYLCASSLGVGGEKLFFGSGTQLSVL.

The J gene is TRBJ2-2, the V gene TRBV6-2 or TRBV6-3; 9 bases are a match to TRBD2. The ends lost 6 bases at V and 7 bases at J; junction bases unmatched: 15. CDR1 and CDR2 (germline): MNHEY, SVGEGT. The CDR3 extends over 17 amino acids. CDR3 DNA: TGTGCCAGCAGCGGCCGGACTAGCGCCATTAGGGGCGGGGAGCTGTTTTTT. As protein: CASSGRTSAIRGGELFF.

The genes are TRBV28 and TRBJ2-1, with a possible D match to TRBD2 (5 bases). The CDR3 extends over 16 amino acids. Germline V gene lookup returns CDR1 MDHEN and CDR2 SYDVKM. With 6 bases removed from V and 0 bases from J, the gap between germline ends came to 15 bases. The CDR3 sequence is CASSRYGGSSYNEQFF. The CDR3 nucleotides read TGTGCCAGCAGCCGATACGGTGGGAGCTCCTACAATGAGCAGTTCTTC. The full variable domain, its missing parts supplied by reference TRBV28 and TRBJ2-1, is DVKVTQSSRYLVKRTGEKVFLECVQDMDHENMFWYRQDPGLGLRLIYFSYDVKMKEKGDIPEGYSVSREKKERFSLILESASTNQTSMYLCASSRYGGSSYNEQFFGPGTRLTVL.

This clone was counted a few times. The rearrangement uses TRBV28 and TRBJ2-7; 9 nucleotides agree with TRBD2. The CDR3 length is 16 residues. The V gene end was trimmed by 2 bases and the J gene end by 6 bases; junction bases not matched to a gene: 11. Germline lookup yields CDR1 MDHEN and CDR2 SYDVKM. The chain's CDR3 is CASSLGFGGRVGEQYF. In DNA form, the CDR3 reads TGTGCCAGCAGTTTAGGGTTCGGCGGGAGGGTAGGCGAGCAGTACTTC.

The V gene is TRBV28, the J gene TRBJ2-3; the match to TRBD2 covers 13 bases. Trimming removed 0 bases from V and 4 bases from J; junction bases left unmatched: 7. Germline CDR1 reads MDHEN; CDR2 reads SYDVKM. The CDR3 contains 18 residues. The CDR3 sequence is CASSLWIGLAGEPDTQYF. The CDR3 DNA reads as TGTGCCAGCAGTTTATGGATAGGACTAGCGGGAGAGCCAGATACGCAGTATTTT. Based on the CDR3 plus reference TRBV28 and TRBJ2-3, the full variable domain is DVKVTQSSRYLVKRTGEKVFLECVQDMDHENMFWYRQDPGLGLRLIYFSYDVKMKEKGDIPEGYSVSREKKERFSLILESASTNQTSMYLCASSLWIGLAGEPDTQYFGPGTRLTVL.

This chain joins TRBV7-3 and TRBJ2-7, with 9 bases matching TRBD2. The CDR3 loop spans 16 amino acids. Germline V gene data show CDR1 as SGHTA and CDR2 as FQGTGA. V shed 2 bases, J shed 5 bases, and the junction held 10 bases outside the gene matches. CDR3 loop: CASSLGLAGSLDEQYF. The CDR3 DNA sequence: TGTGCCAGCAGCTTAGGGCTAGCGGGAAGTTTGGACGAGCAGTACTTC.

V and J are TRBV4-3 and TRBJ2-3; no reliable D call. Trimming pared 4 bases from V and 0 bases from J, leaving 17 bases between. CDR1 and CDR2 (germline): LGHNA, YSLEER. The CDR3 is made up of 17 amino acids. CDR3 region: CASSPLAERPSTDTQYF. CDR3 DNA: TGCGCCAGCAGCCCATTAGCCGAGAGACCGAGCACAGATACGCAGTATTTT.

The rearrangement uses TRBV19 and TRBJ2-2; tentatively, D is TRBD2 (6 bases). This CDR3 contains 14 residues. Germline V gene data show CDR1 as LNHDA and CDR2 as SQIVND (reference sequence). Trimming cost V 7 bases and J 4 bases, with 13 bases left between them. CDR3 amino acids: CASIDGGGTGELFF. CDR3 DNA: TGTGCCAGTATTGACGGGGGAGGCACCGGGGAGCTGTTTTTT.

The chain combines TRBV15 with TRBJ1-1, with D uncertain. Trimming took off 1 base at V and 2 bases at J, with 8 bases between the two ends. Germline V gives CDR1 LNHNV, CDR2 YYDKDF (reference sequence). The CDR3 sequence is 14 residues long. The CDR3: CATSRVAENTEAFF. The CDR3 region has the DNA TGTGCCACCAGCAGAGTGGCAGAAAACACTGAAGCTTTCTTT.

This clone has just a few counts. The chain is built from TRBV12-3 or TRBV12-4 and TRBJ1-3; D unresolved. This CDR3 region has 13 residues. The V end lost 6 bases, the J end lost 3 bases, and 9 bases lay between the germline ends. For the CDR3, the DNA is TGTGCCAGCAGCCCCGCAGGTGGAAACACCATATATTTT. Translation: CASSPAGGNTIYF.